The sequence of this TCR beta chain was determined in a study of blood T cell repertoires in COVID-19. This table comes from immunoSEQ multiplex PCR, and its TCRdb copy is limited to in-frame clones, with some not included. The table records around 310,000 clones, 88% of them present only once. Trimming removed 0 bases from V and 5 bases from J, with 10 bases in between. Per germline, CDR1 WNHNN and CDR2 SYGVQD (reference sequence). CDR3 length equals 15 residues. The receptor was derived from a man aged 25 to 40 who had recovered from COVID-19. The sequenced sample consisted of PBMCs or T cells enriched from blood (not recorded which). The chain is built from TRBV10-1 and TRBJ1-4; D possibly corresponds to TRBD1 (6 bases). CDR3 nucleotide sequence: TGCGCCAGCAGTGAGTCTACAGGGCGAAATGAAAAACTGTTTTTT. Residues: CASSESTGRNEKLFF.